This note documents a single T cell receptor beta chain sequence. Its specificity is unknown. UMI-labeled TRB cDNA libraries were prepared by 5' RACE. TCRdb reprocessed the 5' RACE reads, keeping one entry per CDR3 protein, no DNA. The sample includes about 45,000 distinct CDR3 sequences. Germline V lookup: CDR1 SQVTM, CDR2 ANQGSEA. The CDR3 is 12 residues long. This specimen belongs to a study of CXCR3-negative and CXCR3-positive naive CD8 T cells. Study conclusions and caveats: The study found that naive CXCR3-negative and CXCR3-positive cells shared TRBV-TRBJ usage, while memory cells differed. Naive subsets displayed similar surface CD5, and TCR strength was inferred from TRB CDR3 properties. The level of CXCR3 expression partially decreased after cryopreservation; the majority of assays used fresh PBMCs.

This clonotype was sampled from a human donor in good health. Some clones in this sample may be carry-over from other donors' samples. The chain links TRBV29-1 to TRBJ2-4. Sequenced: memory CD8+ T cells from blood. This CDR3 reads CSVKLAKNIQYF.